The clone carrying this TCR beta chain was recorded a few times. These data belong to a study of blood T cell repertoires in COVID-19. Study information: T cells, B-cell-depleted T cells, or PBMCs supplied cDNA or gDNA.

Assignments of participants to cohorts depended upon their own reported clinical history. A COVID-19 case was met by exposed participants within 2 weeks before study entry. Assay: immunoSEQ multiplex PCR; the TCRdb copy retains only in-frame clones and omits some. The sample has about 280,000 clones, about four fifths seen once; the top ten hold roughly 5.3%. Germline V gene lookup returns CDR1 SEHNR and CDR2 FQNEAQ (reference sequence). V was clipped by 4 bases and J by 4 bases; unmatched bases: 8. This CDR3 comprises 15 residues. The TCR originated in a man aged 40-50 years who had been exposed to COVID-19. Sequences were obtained from PBMCs or T cells enriched from blood (not recorded which). The rearrangement joins TRBV7-9 to TRBJ2-5, with 8 bases fitting TRBD1. CDR3 bases: TGTGCCAGCAGCTCCGACAGGGGCTTGGCAGAGACCCAGTACTTC. Protein: CASSSDRGLAETQYF.